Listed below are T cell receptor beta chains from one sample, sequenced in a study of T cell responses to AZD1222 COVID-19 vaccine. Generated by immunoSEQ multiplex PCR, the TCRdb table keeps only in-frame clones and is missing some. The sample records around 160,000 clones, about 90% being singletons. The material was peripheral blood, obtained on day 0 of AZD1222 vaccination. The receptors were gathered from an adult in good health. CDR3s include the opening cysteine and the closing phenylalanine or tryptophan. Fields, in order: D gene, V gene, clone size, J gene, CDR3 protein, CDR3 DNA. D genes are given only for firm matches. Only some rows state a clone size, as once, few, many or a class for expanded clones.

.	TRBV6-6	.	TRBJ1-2	CASSYLGTLNYGYTF	TGTGCCAGCAGTTACTTAGGGACCCTTAACTATGGCTACACCTTC
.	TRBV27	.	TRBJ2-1	CASSLGNNEQFF	TGTGCCAGCAGTTTAGGTAACAATGAGCAGTTCTTC
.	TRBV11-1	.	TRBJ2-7	CASSYRQQGYEQYF	TGTGCCAGCAGCTACCGACAGCAGGGGTACGAGCAGTACTTC
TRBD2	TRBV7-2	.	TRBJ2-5	CASSSGVAGAVTQYF	TGTGCCAGCAGCTCTGGGGTAGCGGGGGCTGTGACCCAGTACTTC
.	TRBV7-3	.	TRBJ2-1	CASSLTGFYNEQFF	TGTGCCAGCAGCTTAACCGGCTTCTACAATGAGCAGTTCTTC
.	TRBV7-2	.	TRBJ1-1	CASSPGQPATEAFF	TGTGCCAGCAGCCCAGGCCAGCCGGCCACTGAAGCTTTCTTT
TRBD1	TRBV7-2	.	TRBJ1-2	CASSGGIRDRGRYGYTF	TGTGCCAGCAGCGGGGGGATCCGGGACAGGGGAAGGTATGGCTACACCTTC
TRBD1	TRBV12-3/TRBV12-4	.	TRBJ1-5	CASRGTGNQPQHF	TGTGCCAGCAGGGGGACAGGTAATCAGCCCCAGCATTTT
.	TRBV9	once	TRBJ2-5	CASSVTGLGLETQYF	TGTGCCAGCAGCGTGACAGGCCTAGGGCTGGAGACCCAGTACTTC
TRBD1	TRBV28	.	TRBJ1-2	CASSFLPTGGYGYTF	TGTGCCAGCAGTTTTTTACCAACAGGGGGCTATGGCTACACCTTC
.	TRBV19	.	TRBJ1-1	CASSISSGGGTEAFF	TGTGCCAGTAGTATTAGTTCTGGGGGGGGCACTGAAGCTTTCTTT
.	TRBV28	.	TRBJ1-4	CASSPLPKTGGKLFF	TGTGCCAGCAGTCCTCTACCCAAAACGGGGGGAAAACTGTTTTTT
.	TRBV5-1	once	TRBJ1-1	CASSLGDTEAFF	TGCGCCAGCAGCCTGGGGGACACTGAAGCTTTCTTT
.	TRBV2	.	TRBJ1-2	CASSALSNYGYTF	TGTGCCAGCAGCGCCCTTTCTAACTATGGCTACACCTTC
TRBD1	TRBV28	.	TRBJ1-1	CASSDRVNTEAFF	TGTGCCAGCAGTGACAGGGTAAACACTGAAGCTTTCTTT
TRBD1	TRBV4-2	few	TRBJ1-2	CASSQDSSDRDYGYTF	TGTGCCAGCAGCCAAGATTCCTCCGACAGGGACTATGGCTACACCTTC
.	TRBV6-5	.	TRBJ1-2	CASSYSSDRYYGYTF	TGTGCCAGCAGTTACTCGAGCGACAGATACTATGGCTACACCTTC
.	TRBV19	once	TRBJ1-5	CASSIKGLVNSNQPQHF	TGTGCCAGTAGTATAAAAGGCTTGGTAAATAGCAATCAGCCCCAGCATTTT
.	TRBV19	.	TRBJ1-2	CASSITGTANYGYTF	TGTGCCAGTAGTATAACCGGGACGGCGAACTATGGCTACACCTTC
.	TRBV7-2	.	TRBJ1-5	CASSLGPGGGQPQHF	TGTGCCAGCAGCTTAGGCCCCGGGGGAGGACAGCCCCAGCATTTT
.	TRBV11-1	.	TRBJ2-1	CASSLTRYYNEQFF	TGTGCCAGCAGCTTGACTAGATACTACAATGAGCAGTTCTTC
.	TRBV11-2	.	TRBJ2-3	CASSSGAKWDTQYF	TGTGCCAGCAGCTCCGGGGCCAAATGGGATACGCAGTATTTT
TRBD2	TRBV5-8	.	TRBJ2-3	CASSWEGGADTQYF	TGTGCCAGCAGCTGGGAGGGCGGGGCCGATACGCAGTATTTT
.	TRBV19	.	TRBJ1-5	CASSIEGRSQPQHF	TGTGCCAGTAGTATAGAGGGACGGAGCCAGCCCCAGCATTTT
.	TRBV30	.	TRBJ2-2	CAWSVSLIPNTGELFF	TGTGCCTGGAGTGTATCCCTCATCCCGAACACCGGGGAGCTGTTTTTT
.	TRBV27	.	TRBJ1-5	CASRVNRYYQPQHF	TGTGCCAGCAGGGTCAACAGGTATTATCAGCCCCAGCATTTT
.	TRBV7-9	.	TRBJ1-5	CASSPEAAGSNQPQHF	TGTGCCAGCAGCCCGGAGGCCGCCGGGAGCAATCAGCCCCAGCATTTT
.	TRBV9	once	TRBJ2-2	CASSVAPFQGRRAGELFF	TGTGCCAGCAGCGTAGCTCCCTTCCAGGGGCGAAGGGCCGGGGAGCTGTTTTTT
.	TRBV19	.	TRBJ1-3	CASTQSSGNTIYF	TGTGCCAGCACACAGAGCTCTGGAAACACCATATATTTT
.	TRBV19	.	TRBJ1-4	CATAEGSSNEKLFF	TGTGCCACCGCGGAGGGCTCGTCTAATGAAAAACTGTTTTTT
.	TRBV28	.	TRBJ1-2	CASSPALTSGAYGYTF	TGTGCCAGCAGTCCCGCACTCACATCAGGAGCCTATGGCTACACCTTC
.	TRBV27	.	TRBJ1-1	CASRDSLHTEAFF	TGTGCCAGCAGGGACAGCCTACACACTGAAGCTTTCTTT
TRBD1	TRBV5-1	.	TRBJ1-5	CASSLILYRGSNQPQHF	TGCGCCAGCAGCTTAATCCTGTACAGGGGTAGCAATCAGCCCCAGCATTTT
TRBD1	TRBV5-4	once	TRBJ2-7	CASSRRTGATYEQYF	TGTGCCAGCAGCCGACGGACAGGGGCGACCTACGAGCAGTACTTC
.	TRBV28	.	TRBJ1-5	CASRPSRTVWEPQHF	TGTGCCAGCAGACCCTCCCGGACAGTTTGGGAACCCCAGCATTTT
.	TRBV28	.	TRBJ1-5	CASSIPLDPNQPQHF	TGTGCCAGCAGTATCCCCCTTGACCCCAATCAGCCCCAGCATTTT
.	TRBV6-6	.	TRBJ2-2	CASSYSQTTGELFF	TGTGCCAGCAGTTACAGCCAGACTACCGGGGAGCTGTTTTTT
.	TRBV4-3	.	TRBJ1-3	CASSANSGNTIYF	TGCGCCAGCAGCGCCAACTCTGGAAACACCATATATTTT
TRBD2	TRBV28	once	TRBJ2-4	CASRPGGARKNIQYF	TGTGCCAGCAGACCCGGGGGGGCAAGAAAAAACATTCAGTACTTC
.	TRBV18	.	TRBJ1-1	CATSAMLNTEAFF	TGTGCCACCTCAGCCATGTTAAACACTGAAGCTTTCTTT
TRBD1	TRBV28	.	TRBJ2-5	CASSSRDREETQYF	TGTGCCAGCAGTTCACGCGACAGGGAAGAGACCCAGTACTTC
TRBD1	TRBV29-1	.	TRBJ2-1	CSARTGVNEQFF	TGCAGCGCAAGGACAGGAGTCAATGAGCAGTTCTTC
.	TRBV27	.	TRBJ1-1	CASSLIDPRGVNTEAFF	TGTGCCAGCAGTTTAATAGACCCGCGGGGCGTGAACACTGAAGCTTTCTTT
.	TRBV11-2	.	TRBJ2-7	CASSSSDEQYF	TGTGCCAGCAGCTCTTCCGACGAGCAGTACTTC
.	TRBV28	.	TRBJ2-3	CASTFGSGGTDTQYF	TGTGCCAGCACCTTCGGGAGTGGTGGCACAGATACGCAGTATTTT
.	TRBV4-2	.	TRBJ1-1	CASSRGEAPNTEAFF	TGTGCCAGCAGCCGCGGGGAGGCGCCGAACACTGAAGCTTTCTTT
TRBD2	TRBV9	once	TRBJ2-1	CASSVGATSGDNEQFF	TGTGCCAGCAGCGTAGGGGCGACTAGCGGCGACAATGAGCAGTTCTTC
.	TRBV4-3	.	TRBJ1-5	CASSPPRRSANQPQHF	TGCGCCAGCAGCCCCCCCCGAAGGTCCGCCAATCAGCCCCAGCATTTT
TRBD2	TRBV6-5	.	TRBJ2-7	CASSYSYTAGDEQYF	TGTGCCAGCAGTTACTCATACACGGCGGGGGACGAGCAGTACTTC
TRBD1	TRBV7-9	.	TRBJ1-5	CASSLGDSSNQPQHF	TGTGCCAGCAGCTTAGGGGACAGTAGCAATCAGCCCCAGCATTTT
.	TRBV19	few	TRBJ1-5	CASSLTRQEHQPQHF	TGTGCCAGTAGTCTGACGAGACAGGAACATCAGCCCCAGCATTTT
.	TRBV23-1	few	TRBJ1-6	CASSQWESNRKLRSYNSPLHF	TGCGCCAGCAGTCAATGGGAGTCAAATCGAAAGTTACGTTCCTATAATTCACCCCTCCACTTT
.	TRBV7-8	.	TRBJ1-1	CASSPRGRAQLGFF	TGTGCCAGCAGCCCGCGGGGAAGGGCACAGCTGGGTTTCTTT
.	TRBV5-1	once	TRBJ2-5	CASSLGGAGQETQYF	TGCGCCAGCAGCTTGGGGGGCGCAGGCCAAGAGACCCAGTACTTC
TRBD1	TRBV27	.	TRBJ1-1	CASSLAGGDTEAFF	TGTGCCAGCAGTTTAGCAGGGGGCGACACTGAAGCTTTCTTT